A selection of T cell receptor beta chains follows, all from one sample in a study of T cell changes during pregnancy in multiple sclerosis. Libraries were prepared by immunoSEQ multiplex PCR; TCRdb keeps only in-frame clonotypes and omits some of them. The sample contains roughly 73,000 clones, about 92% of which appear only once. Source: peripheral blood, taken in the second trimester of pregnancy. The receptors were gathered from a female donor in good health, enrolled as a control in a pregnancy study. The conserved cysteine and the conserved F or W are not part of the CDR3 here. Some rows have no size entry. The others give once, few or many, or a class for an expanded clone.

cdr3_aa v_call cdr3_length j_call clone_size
ASQGYRGYT TRBV4-1 9 TRBJ1-2 NA
ASSEVLANYGYT TRBV6-1 12 TRBJ1-2 once
ASSSGLRETQY TRBV5-1 11 TRBJ2-5 NA
ASSLGGYGNTIY TRBV5-5 12 TRBJ1-3 once
ASSLGGGNTYEQY TRBV7-3 13 TRBJ2-7 NA
ASSRTGGLSNEQF TRBV28 13 TRBJ2-1 NA
ASSPWASRETQY TRBV7-6 12 TRBJ2-5 NA
ASSRQGSRTEAF TRBV5-4 12 TRBJ1-1 NA
ASSLWDSHTDTQY TRBV7-9 13 TRBJ2-3 NA
ASSPRTGDTEAF TRBV6-5 12 TRBJ1-1 NA
ASSLDSPHQPQH TRBV6-6 12 TRBJ1-5 NA
ASSHQGSTFYGYT TRBV4-3 13 TRBJ1-2 NA
ASRPEGTGELF TRBV7-3 11 TRBJ2-2 NA
ATSRSAGTGGTEAF TRBV15 14 TRBJ1-1 NA
ASSSLRQAPNYGYT TRBV11-2 14 TRBJ1-2 NA
ASSGTGGLLRGGGKLF TRBV27 16 TRBJ1-4 once
ASSGLGRGAYNEQF TRBV28 14 TRBJ2-1 NA
ASSFGTLNTEAF TRBV5-1 12 TRBJ1-1 NA
ASRGQSRSLH TRBV2 10 TRBJ1-6 NA
ASSRVQGSFNYGYT TRBV5-1 14 TRBJ1-2 NA
ASSEGRAF TRBV2 8 TRBJ1-1 NA
ASRLRDTAPGELF TRBV27 13 TRBJ2-2 once
ASSGEEDTGELF TRBV25-1 12 TRBJ2-2 NA
ASSYLSGVGTDTQY TRBV6-5 14 TRBJ2-3 NA
ASSQDRGGSYNSPLH TRBV4-3 15 TRBJ1-6 medium-sized
ASAGQVGRDEAF TRBV19 12 TRBJ1-1 NA
ASSQGASEQY TRBV4-2 10 TRBJ2-7 few
ASNFAGTPGVPNYGYT TRBV27 16 TRBJ1-2 once
ASTSRQAVQPQH TRBV6-6 12 TRBJ1-5 NA